This TCR beta chain was captured by sequencing in a study of cytomegalovirus exposure and HLA in healthy donors. General study findings and limits: Cytomegalovirus status, reportedly, was diagnosed with high specificity and sensitivity by the classifier. Later analysis demonstrated an association between a missense DCLRE1C variant and TCR beta V- and J-gene trimming. CMV serostatus was the sole immune exposure information available.

Sampled while nominally healthy, donors likely had unrecorded immune exposures. PCR amplification relied on 60 Vbeta primers (plus 13 Jbeta primers). Sequencing was performed with immunoSEQ multiplex PCR; in TCRdb, only in-frame clones are kept and a portion is missing. The repertoire consists of 150,000 to 180,000 clones, with 65% to 80% occurring once and the leading ten covering about 4%. There are 14 residues in the CDR3. Germline values: CDR1 SGHAT, CDR2 FQNNGV. V shed 4 bases, J shed 4 bases, and the junction held 6 bases outside the gene matches. As for this clone: Its antigen is undetermined.

The sequence was obtained from a middle-aged woman in good health and CMV-seronegative. The specimen was PBMCs. This chain uses TRBV11-2 with TRBJ1-1; 7 positions agree with TRBD1. CDR3 in amino acids: CASSSRQGGTEAFF. CDR3 in DNA: TGTGCCAGCAGCTCGCGACAGGGTGGCACTGAAGCTTTCTTT.